This TCR beta chain is drawn from a study of shared clonotypes between healthy human individuals. Study details: The study used three CD4 naive, three CD4 memory, two CD8 naive and one CD8 memory plate per donor.

General study findings and limits: A reduction in generation probabilities was seen for non-shared clonotypes relative to those shared by all four donors. The rarefaction results pointed to incomplete sorted-subset sequencing despite large depth.

Method: immunoSEQ multiplex PCR; TCRdb's copy keeps in-frame clones and lacks some. The sample lists about 1 million clones, about 70% occurring once. Germline-derived CDR1 and CDR2 are GTSNPN and SVGIG (reference sequence). CDR3 length: 13 amino acids. The ends lost 7 bases at V and 3 bases at J; junction bases unmatched: 7. Notes on this clone: Its cognate antigen is unknown.

Sequencing was carried out using memory CD4+ T cells sorted from blood. Noted subset: CD45RA-negative fraction. This clonotype was obtained from a man aged 18 to 30 in good health. The chain has TRBV30 and TRBJ2-3; 7 bases map to TRBD1. In nucleotides, the CDR3 is TGTGCCTCGCTGACAGGGTTGACAGATACGCAGTATTTT. Translated, it gives CASLTGLTDTQYF.